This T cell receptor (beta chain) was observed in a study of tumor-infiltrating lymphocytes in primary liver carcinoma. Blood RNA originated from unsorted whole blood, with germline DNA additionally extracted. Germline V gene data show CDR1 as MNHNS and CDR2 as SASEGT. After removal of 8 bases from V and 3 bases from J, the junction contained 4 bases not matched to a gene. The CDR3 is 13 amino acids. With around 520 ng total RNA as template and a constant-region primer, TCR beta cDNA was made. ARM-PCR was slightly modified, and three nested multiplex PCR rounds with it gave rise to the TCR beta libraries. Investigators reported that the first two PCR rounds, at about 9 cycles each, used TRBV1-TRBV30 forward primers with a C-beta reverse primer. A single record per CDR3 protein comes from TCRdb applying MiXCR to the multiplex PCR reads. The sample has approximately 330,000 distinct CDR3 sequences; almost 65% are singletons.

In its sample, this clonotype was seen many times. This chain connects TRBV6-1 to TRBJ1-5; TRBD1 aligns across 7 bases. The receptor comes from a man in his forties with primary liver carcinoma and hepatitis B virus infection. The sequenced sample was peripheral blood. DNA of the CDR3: TGTGCCAGCGGGGACAGAATCAATCAGCCCCAGCATTTT. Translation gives CASGDRINQPQHF.